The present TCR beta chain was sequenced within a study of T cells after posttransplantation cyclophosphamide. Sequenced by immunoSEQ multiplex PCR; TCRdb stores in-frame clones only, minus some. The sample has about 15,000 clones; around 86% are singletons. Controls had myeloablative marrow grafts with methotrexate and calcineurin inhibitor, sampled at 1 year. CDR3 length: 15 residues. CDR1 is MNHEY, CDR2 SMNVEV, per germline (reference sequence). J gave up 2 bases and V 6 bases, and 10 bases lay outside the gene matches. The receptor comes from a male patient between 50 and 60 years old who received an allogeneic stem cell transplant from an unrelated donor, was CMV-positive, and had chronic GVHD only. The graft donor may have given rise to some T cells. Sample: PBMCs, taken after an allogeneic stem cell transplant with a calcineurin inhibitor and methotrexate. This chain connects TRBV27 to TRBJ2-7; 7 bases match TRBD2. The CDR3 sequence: CASSNSGPETYEQYF. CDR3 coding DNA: TGTGCCAGCAGCAATAGCGGGCCCGAAACCTACGAGCAGTACTTC.